This passage covers 25 T cell receptor beta chains from one sample sequenced in a study of OX40 agonist ivuxolimab in advanced cancers. TCRdb's copy holds only in-frame clones and misses some; the assay was immunoSEQ multiplex PCR. The repertoire holds more than 55,000 clones, with 89% as singletons. This specimen was CD4+ or CD8+ T cells sorted from blood, taken in a trial of the OX40 agonist ivuxolimab. These receptors were taken from an adult with an advanced solid tumor such as melanoma, head and neck, liver or kidney cancer.

The chain joins TRBV19 to TRBJ2-5; 8 nucleotides align to TRBD2. Germline V gene sequence: CDR1 LNHDA, CDR2 SQIVND (reference sequence). V was clipped by 2 bases and J by 2 bases; unmatched bases: 7. CDR3 size: 16 residues. CDR3: CASSIWASGPQETQYF. In DNA form, the CDR3 reads TGTGCCAGTAGTATATGGGCTAGCGGGCCTCAAGAGACCCAGTACTTC.

This clone was observed once. The CDR3 reads CASRIPRDNQPQHF. Here the CDR3 DNA reads TGTGCCAGCAGGATCCCTCGGGACAATCAGCCCCAGCATTTT. The chain recombines TRBV28 with TRBJ1-5, with D unresolved. This CDR3 region has 14 residues. The germline gives CDR1 MDHEN, CDR2 SYDVKM. V lost 6 bases, J lost 3 bases, and 12 bases lay in between.

The rearrangement uses TRBV4-2 and TRBJ2-5; 8 nucleotides agree with TRBD2. Germline V CDR1 and CDR2: LGHNA, YNFKEQ. The CDR3 contains 14 residues. The V segment lost 1 base and the J segment 4 bases; nucleotides outside the gene matches: 2. Here the CDR3 DNA reads TGTGCCAGCAGCCAAGGGGGACTAGGAGAGACCCAGTACTTC. Amino acid sequence: CASSQGGLGETQYF.

This rearrangement joins TRBV27 to TRBJ1-5; 8 nucleotides match TRBD1. The CDR3 totals 15 residues. V dropped 8 bases and J dropped 6; count of bases not matched to a gene: 12. In germline, CDR1 is MNHEY, CDR2 SMNVEV (reference sequence). The CDR3 region is CASQRQGMVGQPQHF. In nucleotides, the CDR3 is TGTGCCAGCCAGAGACAGGGGATGGTTGGTCAGCCCCAGCATTTT.

This clone was detected once. This chain links TRBV5-4 with TRBJ2-1, with no clear D. Trimming shortened V by 2 bases and J by 0 bases, and 9 bases separated the two germline ends. CDR1 and CDR2 (germline): SGHNT, YYREEE (reference sequence). The CDR3 extends over 15 amino acids. The CDR3 loop is CASSFEANSYNEQFF. DNA for the CDR3: TGTGCCAGCAGCTTTGAGGCGAACTCCTACAATGAGCAGTTCTTC.

The CDR3 region has the DNA TGTGCCAGCAGCTCAAGCGGGGTCGGGGGTTCCTACAATGAGCAGTTCTTC. Its protein product is CASSSSGVGGSYNEQFF. The chain has TRBV7-9 and TRBJ2-1, with 7 bases fitting TRBD2. The germline CDR1 and CDR2 sequences are SEHNR and FQNEAQ (reference sequence). The J segment lost 1 base and the V segment lost 4 bases, leaving 10 bases of the junction unmatched. The CDR3 sequence is 17 residues long.

The CDR3 DNA sequence: TGCGCCAGCAGCTGGGGGGACAGGGGACAAGAGACCCAGTACTTC. Amino acids: CASSWGDRGQETQYF. The chain carries TRBV5-1 and TRBJ2-5, with TRBD1 matching over 10 bases. V was pared by 3 bases and J by 2 bases, with 4 bases of the junction left unmatched. This CDR3 is 15 amino acids long. CDR1 is SGHRS, CDR2 YFSETQ, per germline.

The V call is TRBV5-1, the J call TRBJ1-3; D gene ambiguous. CDR1 and CDR2 from the germline V gene are SGHRS and YFSETQ. The length of the CDR3 is 15 residues. V was cut by 3 bases and J by 0 bases, with 10 bases left in between. CDR3 sequence reads: CASSSDLNSGNTIYF. The CDR3 DNA reads as TGCGCCAGCAGCTCGGACCTAAACTCTGGAAACACCATATATTTT.

The J gene is TRBJ1-6, the V gene TRBV7-8; D gene uncertain. Germline-derived CDR1 and CDR2 are SGHVS and FQNEAQ. The CDR3 consists of 15 residues. V gave up 1 base and J gave up 11 bases, with 15 bases separating them. The DNA of the CDR3 is TGTGCCAGCAGCTTAGTTCTGACTTCCGGGCCACCCCTCCACTTT. Translating it yields CASSLVLTSGPPLHF. The variable domain in full, completed from reference TRBV7-8 and TRBJ1-6, reads GAGVSQSPRYKVAKRGQDVALRCDPISGHVSLFWYQQALGQGPEFLTYFQNEAQLDKSGLPSDRFFAERPEGSVSTLKIQRTQQEDSAVYLCASSLVLTSGPPLHFGNGTRLTVT.

The chain recombines TRBV2 with TRBJ1-1; D unresolved. There are 14 residues in the CDR3. Trimming shortened V by 8 bases and J by 1 base, and 14 bases separated the two germline ends. Germline values: CDR1 SNHLY, CDR2 FYNNEI. CDR3 residues: CASLAFGGNTEAFF. CDR3 DNA: TGTGCCAGCTTGGCATTCGGAGGGAACACTGAAGCTTTCTTT. The full variable domain, in which reference TRBV2 and TRBJ1-1 provide the parts outside the CDR3, is EPEVTQTPSHQVTQMGQEVILRCVPISNHLYFYWYRQILGQKVEFLVSFYNNEISEKSEIFDDQFSVERPDGSNFTLKIRSTKLEDSAMYFCASLAFGGNTEAFFGQGTRLTVV.

The V call is TRBV19, the J call TRBJ2-2, with 9 positions matching TRBD2. V trimming: 5 bases; J trimming: 3 bases; junction bases outside the gene matches: 16. CDR3 length: 19 amino acids. The V gene's germline CDR1 is LNHDA and CDR2 SQIVND (reference sequence). The DNA of the CDR3 is TGTGCCAGTAGTGCTAAAACCGCCGGGACTAGCAAATACACCGGGGAGCTGTTTTTT. It codes for CASSAKTAGTSKYTGELFF. Full variable domain (rest looked up from reference TRBV19 and TRBJ2-2): DGGITQSPKYLFRKEGQNVTLSCEQNLNHDAMYWYRQDPGQGLRLIYYSQIVNDFQKGDIAEGYSVSREKKESFPLTVTSAQKNPTAFYLCASSAKTAGTSKYTGELFFGEGSRLTVL.

V is TRBV4-1 and J is TRBJ1-2; D might be TRBD1 (6 bases). V was clipped by 4 bases and J by 5 bases, with 17 bases between them. The CDR3 runs 15 residues. Germline V gives CDR1 MGHRA, CDR2 YSYEKL. Here the CDR3 DNA reads TGCGCCAGCAGCCCTCCGCGGGGGCGCGGGTATGGCTACACCTTC. It codes for CASSPPRGRGYGYTF.

The rearrangement links TRBV7-2 to TRBJ2-3; no clear D gene. The V and J ends lost 5 bases and 8 bases respectively, with 11 bases between them. This CDR3 comprises 12 residues. Germline V gene lookup returns CDR1 SGHTA and CDR2 FQGNSA. CDR3 DNA: TGTGCCAGCAGCGGTGCTCTGGGTACGCAGTATTTT. This gives the protein CASSGALGTQYF.

The V call is TRBV6-6, the J call TRBJ2-3; D remains unclear. Germline-derived CDR1 and CDR2 are MNHNY and SVGAGI (reference sequence). The CDR3 has 14 amino acids. V dropped 6 bases and J dropped 3 bases, with 13 bases sitting between them. CDR3 loop: CASSDSTKTDTQYF. CDR3 DNA sequence: TGTGCCAGCAGCGACTCGACCAAGACAGATACGCAGTATTTT.

This chain connects TRBV28 to TRBJ1-5; D remains unclear. This CDR3 comprises 14 residues. With 4 bases removed from V and 5 bases from J, the gap between germline ends came to 12 bases. CDR1 MDHEN and CDR2 SYDVKM come from the germline V gene. The CDR3 DNA sequence: TGTGCCAGCAGTTCCTATGGCGGTTATCAGCCCCAGCATTTT. Protein sequence: CASSSYGGYQPQHF. Combining the CDR3 with reference TRBV28 and TRBJ1-5 gives the whole variable domain DVKVTQSSRYLVKRTGEKVFLECVQDMDHENMFWYRQDPGLGLRLIYFSYDVKMKEKGDIPEGYSVSREKKERFSLILESASTNQTSMYLCASSSYGGYQPQHFGDGTRLSIL.

This chain uses TRBV4-1 with TRBJ1-5; tentative D call: TRBD1 (5 bases). CDR1 is MGHRA, CDR2 YSYEKL, per germline. V gave up 0 bases and J gave up 2 bases, with 17 bases separating them. This CDR3 is built from 18 residues. In DNA form, the CDR3 reads TGCGCCAGCAGCCAAGAGGGGGGTGGGGGATTTGGCAATCAGCCCCAGCATTTT. Amino acid sequence: CASSQEGGGGFGNQPQHF.

This clone was counted between two and nine times. The chain's CDR3 is CAISESRYEQYF. The DNA for the CDR3 is TGTGCCATCAGTGAGTCACGCTACGAGCAGTACTTC. This chain joins TRBV10-3 and TRBJ2-7, with D uncertain. The CDR3 runs 12 residues. V was pared by 0 bases and J by 3 bases, with 3 bases between. CDR1 and CDR2 from the germline V gene are ENHRY and SYGVKD.

A single count supports this clone. In DNA form, the CDR3 reads TGTGCCACCAGCAGAGATACAGATACGCAGTATTTT. This gives the protein CATSRDTDTQYF. The chain links TRBV15 to TRBJ2-3; D is unclear. Trimming pared 0 bases from V and 3 bases from J, leaving 1 base between. Germline assignment: CDR1 LNHNV and CDR2 YYDKDF (reference sequence). This CDR3 is built from 12 residues.

In DNA, the CDR3 is TGTGCCAGTAGTTATCAGACAGGCCTTGATTCACCCCTCCACTTT. It is translated as CASSYQTGLDSPLHF. The V call is TRBV19, the J call TRBJ1-6, with D maybe TRBD1 (6 bases). Germline values: CDR1 LNHDA, CDR2 SQIVND (reference sequence). V gave up 5 bases and J gave up 8 bases, with 16 bases separating them. The CDR3 has 15 residues.

The chain recombines TRBV18 with TRBJ1-2, with 9 bases that match TRBD1. Trimming removed 3 bases from V and 3 bases from J; junction bases left unmatched: 11. This CDR3 spans 17 amino acids. The germline gives CDR1 KGHSH, CDR2 LQKENI. Here the CDR3 reads CASSPGTPGQGDYGYTF. The DNA for the CDR3 is TGTGCCAGCTCACCGGGAACCCCGGGACAGGGAGACTATGGCTACACCTTC. Full variable domain (rest looked up from reference TRBV18 and TRBJ1-2): NAGVMQNPRHLVRRRGQEARLRCSPMKGHSHVYWYRQLPEEGLKFMVYLQKENIIDESGMPKERFSAEFPKEGPSILRIQQVVRGDSAAYFCASSPGTPGQGDYGYTFGSGTRLTVV.

Only one count was recorded for this clone. The CDR3 nucleotides are TGCGCCAGCAGTGATCGTCAGAGAACCGGGGAGCTGTTTTTT. Translation: CASSDRQRTGELFF. The V gene is TRBV10-1, the J gene TRBJ2-2, with D hard to call. Looked up from germline, CDR1 is WNHNN and CDR2 is SYGVQD (reference sequence). The V and J ends lost 3 bases and 5 bases respectively, with 10 bases between them. The CDR3 contains 14 residues.

The chain is built from TRBV28 and TRBJ1-1, with D uncertain. Trimming took 1 base from V and 7 from J, leaving 7 bases between them. The CDR3 covers 12 residues. Germline V gene data show CDR1 as MDHEN and CDR2 as SYDVKM. The CDR3 nucleotides read TGTGCCAGCAGTTTATTAAGTAGTGAAGCTTTCTTT. Translated, it gives CASSLLSSEAFF. Supplemented by reference TRBV28 and TRBJ1-1, the full variable domain reads DVKVTQSSRYLVKRTGEKVFLECVQDMDHENMFWYRQDPGLGLRLIYFSYDVKMKEKGDIPEGYSVSREKKERFSLILESASTNQTSMYLCASSLLSSEAFFGQGTRLTVV.

The chain has TRBV9 and TRBJ2-3; perhaps D is TRBD1 or TRBD2 (6 bases each). This CDR3 region has 15 residues. The germline V gene encodes CDR1 SGDLS and CDR2 YYNGEE. Trimming shortened V by 3 bases and J by 2 bases, and 13 bases separated the two germline ends. The CDR3 spells CASSGGASFTDTQYF. DNA for the CDR3: TGTGCCAGCAGCGGGGGGGCTAGCTTCACAGATACGCAGTATTTT.

This rearrangement joins TRBV18 to TRBJ2-7; D is unresolved. The length of the CDR3 is 14 residues. Germline V gives CDR1 KGHSH, CDR2 LQKENI. V gave up 6 bases and J gave up 2 bases, with 14 bases separating them. This CDR3 reads CASSPGPGAYEQYF. The CDR3 DNA is TGTGCCAGCTCCCCTGGGCCAGGTGCCTACGAGCAGTACTTC.

The chain is built from TRBV5-1 and TRBJ1-1; D uncertain. Trimming removed 2 bases at V and 6 bases at J, with 14 bases between. The CDR3 spans 14 residues. CDR1 is SGHRS, CDR2 YFSETQ, per germline. The CDR3 protein is CASSLNIISPEAFF. In DNA, the CDR3 is TGCGCCAGCAGCTTAAATATCATTAGCCCTGAAGCTTTCTTT.